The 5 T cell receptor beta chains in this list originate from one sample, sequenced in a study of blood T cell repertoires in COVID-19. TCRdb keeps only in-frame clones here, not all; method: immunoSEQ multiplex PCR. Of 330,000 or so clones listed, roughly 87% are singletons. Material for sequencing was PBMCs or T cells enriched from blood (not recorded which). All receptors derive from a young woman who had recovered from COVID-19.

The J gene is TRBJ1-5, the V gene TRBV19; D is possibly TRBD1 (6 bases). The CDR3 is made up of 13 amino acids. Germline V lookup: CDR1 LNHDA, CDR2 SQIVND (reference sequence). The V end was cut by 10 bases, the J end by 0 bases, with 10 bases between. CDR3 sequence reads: CAISDSSNQPQHF. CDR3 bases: TGTGCCATCTCGGACAGTAGCAATCAGCCCCAGCATTTT.

Here the CDR3 reads CASSLGEGTLGNEQYF. For the CDR3, the DNA is TGTGCCAGCAGCTTAGGGGAGGGTACCCTGGGGAACGAGCAGTACTTC. The chain uses TRBV13 and TRBJ2-7; possible D gene TRBD2, 6 bases. The germline V gene has CDR1 PRHDT and CDR2 FYEKMQ (reference sequence). The ends were cut back, 0 bases at V and 5 bases at J, with 17 bases in the middle. The CDR3 is 16 amino acids.

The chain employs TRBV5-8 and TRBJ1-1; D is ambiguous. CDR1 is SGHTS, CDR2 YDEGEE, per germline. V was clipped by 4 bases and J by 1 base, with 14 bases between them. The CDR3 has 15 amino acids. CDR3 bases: TGTGCCAGCAGCCCAGGTTGGGGAGAGAACACTGAAGCTTTCTTT. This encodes CASSPGWGENTEAFF. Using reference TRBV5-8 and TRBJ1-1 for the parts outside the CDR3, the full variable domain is EAGVTQSPTHLIKTRGQQATLRCSPISGHTSVYWYQQALGLGLQFLLWYDEGEERNRGNFPPRFSGRQFPNYSSELNVNALELEDSALYLCASSPGWGENTEAFFGQGTRLTVV.

CDR3 DNA sequence: TGTGCCGCCCACCGACTGAACACCGGGGAGCTGTTTTTT. This translates into CAAHRLNTGELFF. The chain couples TRBV12-3 or TRBV12-4 to TRBJ2-2, with D unclear. CDR3 length: 13 residues. V was trimmed by 11 bases and J by 1 base, leaving 11 bases between them.

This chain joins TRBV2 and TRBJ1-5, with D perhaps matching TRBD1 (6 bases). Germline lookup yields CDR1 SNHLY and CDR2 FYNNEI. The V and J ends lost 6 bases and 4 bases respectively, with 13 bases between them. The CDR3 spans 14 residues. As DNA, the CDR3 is TGTGCCAGCAGAGAGACAGGCTTTAATCAGCCCCAGCATTTT. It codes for CASRETGFNQPQHF.